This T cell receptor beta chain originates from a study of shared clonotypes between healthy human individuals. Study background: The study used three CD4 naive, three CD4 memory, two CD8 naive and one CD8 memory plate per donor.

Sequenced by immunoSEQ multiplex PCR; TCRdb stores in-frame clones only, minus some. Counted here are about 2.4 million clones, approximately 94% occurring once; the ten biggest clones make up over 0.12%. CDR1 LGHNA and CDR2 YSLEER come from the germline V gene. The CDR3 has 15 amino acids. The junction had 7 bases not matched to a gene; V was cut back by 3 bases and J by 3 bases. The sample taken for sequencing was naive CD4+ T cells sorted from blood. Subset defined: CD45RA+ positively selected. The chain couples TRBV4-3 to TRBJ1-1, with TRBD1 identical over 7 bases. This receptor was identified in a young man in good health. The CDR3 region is CASSHVDRDDTEAFF. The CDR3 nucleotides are TGCGCCAGCAGCCACGTTGACAGGGACGACACTGAAGCTTTCTTT.